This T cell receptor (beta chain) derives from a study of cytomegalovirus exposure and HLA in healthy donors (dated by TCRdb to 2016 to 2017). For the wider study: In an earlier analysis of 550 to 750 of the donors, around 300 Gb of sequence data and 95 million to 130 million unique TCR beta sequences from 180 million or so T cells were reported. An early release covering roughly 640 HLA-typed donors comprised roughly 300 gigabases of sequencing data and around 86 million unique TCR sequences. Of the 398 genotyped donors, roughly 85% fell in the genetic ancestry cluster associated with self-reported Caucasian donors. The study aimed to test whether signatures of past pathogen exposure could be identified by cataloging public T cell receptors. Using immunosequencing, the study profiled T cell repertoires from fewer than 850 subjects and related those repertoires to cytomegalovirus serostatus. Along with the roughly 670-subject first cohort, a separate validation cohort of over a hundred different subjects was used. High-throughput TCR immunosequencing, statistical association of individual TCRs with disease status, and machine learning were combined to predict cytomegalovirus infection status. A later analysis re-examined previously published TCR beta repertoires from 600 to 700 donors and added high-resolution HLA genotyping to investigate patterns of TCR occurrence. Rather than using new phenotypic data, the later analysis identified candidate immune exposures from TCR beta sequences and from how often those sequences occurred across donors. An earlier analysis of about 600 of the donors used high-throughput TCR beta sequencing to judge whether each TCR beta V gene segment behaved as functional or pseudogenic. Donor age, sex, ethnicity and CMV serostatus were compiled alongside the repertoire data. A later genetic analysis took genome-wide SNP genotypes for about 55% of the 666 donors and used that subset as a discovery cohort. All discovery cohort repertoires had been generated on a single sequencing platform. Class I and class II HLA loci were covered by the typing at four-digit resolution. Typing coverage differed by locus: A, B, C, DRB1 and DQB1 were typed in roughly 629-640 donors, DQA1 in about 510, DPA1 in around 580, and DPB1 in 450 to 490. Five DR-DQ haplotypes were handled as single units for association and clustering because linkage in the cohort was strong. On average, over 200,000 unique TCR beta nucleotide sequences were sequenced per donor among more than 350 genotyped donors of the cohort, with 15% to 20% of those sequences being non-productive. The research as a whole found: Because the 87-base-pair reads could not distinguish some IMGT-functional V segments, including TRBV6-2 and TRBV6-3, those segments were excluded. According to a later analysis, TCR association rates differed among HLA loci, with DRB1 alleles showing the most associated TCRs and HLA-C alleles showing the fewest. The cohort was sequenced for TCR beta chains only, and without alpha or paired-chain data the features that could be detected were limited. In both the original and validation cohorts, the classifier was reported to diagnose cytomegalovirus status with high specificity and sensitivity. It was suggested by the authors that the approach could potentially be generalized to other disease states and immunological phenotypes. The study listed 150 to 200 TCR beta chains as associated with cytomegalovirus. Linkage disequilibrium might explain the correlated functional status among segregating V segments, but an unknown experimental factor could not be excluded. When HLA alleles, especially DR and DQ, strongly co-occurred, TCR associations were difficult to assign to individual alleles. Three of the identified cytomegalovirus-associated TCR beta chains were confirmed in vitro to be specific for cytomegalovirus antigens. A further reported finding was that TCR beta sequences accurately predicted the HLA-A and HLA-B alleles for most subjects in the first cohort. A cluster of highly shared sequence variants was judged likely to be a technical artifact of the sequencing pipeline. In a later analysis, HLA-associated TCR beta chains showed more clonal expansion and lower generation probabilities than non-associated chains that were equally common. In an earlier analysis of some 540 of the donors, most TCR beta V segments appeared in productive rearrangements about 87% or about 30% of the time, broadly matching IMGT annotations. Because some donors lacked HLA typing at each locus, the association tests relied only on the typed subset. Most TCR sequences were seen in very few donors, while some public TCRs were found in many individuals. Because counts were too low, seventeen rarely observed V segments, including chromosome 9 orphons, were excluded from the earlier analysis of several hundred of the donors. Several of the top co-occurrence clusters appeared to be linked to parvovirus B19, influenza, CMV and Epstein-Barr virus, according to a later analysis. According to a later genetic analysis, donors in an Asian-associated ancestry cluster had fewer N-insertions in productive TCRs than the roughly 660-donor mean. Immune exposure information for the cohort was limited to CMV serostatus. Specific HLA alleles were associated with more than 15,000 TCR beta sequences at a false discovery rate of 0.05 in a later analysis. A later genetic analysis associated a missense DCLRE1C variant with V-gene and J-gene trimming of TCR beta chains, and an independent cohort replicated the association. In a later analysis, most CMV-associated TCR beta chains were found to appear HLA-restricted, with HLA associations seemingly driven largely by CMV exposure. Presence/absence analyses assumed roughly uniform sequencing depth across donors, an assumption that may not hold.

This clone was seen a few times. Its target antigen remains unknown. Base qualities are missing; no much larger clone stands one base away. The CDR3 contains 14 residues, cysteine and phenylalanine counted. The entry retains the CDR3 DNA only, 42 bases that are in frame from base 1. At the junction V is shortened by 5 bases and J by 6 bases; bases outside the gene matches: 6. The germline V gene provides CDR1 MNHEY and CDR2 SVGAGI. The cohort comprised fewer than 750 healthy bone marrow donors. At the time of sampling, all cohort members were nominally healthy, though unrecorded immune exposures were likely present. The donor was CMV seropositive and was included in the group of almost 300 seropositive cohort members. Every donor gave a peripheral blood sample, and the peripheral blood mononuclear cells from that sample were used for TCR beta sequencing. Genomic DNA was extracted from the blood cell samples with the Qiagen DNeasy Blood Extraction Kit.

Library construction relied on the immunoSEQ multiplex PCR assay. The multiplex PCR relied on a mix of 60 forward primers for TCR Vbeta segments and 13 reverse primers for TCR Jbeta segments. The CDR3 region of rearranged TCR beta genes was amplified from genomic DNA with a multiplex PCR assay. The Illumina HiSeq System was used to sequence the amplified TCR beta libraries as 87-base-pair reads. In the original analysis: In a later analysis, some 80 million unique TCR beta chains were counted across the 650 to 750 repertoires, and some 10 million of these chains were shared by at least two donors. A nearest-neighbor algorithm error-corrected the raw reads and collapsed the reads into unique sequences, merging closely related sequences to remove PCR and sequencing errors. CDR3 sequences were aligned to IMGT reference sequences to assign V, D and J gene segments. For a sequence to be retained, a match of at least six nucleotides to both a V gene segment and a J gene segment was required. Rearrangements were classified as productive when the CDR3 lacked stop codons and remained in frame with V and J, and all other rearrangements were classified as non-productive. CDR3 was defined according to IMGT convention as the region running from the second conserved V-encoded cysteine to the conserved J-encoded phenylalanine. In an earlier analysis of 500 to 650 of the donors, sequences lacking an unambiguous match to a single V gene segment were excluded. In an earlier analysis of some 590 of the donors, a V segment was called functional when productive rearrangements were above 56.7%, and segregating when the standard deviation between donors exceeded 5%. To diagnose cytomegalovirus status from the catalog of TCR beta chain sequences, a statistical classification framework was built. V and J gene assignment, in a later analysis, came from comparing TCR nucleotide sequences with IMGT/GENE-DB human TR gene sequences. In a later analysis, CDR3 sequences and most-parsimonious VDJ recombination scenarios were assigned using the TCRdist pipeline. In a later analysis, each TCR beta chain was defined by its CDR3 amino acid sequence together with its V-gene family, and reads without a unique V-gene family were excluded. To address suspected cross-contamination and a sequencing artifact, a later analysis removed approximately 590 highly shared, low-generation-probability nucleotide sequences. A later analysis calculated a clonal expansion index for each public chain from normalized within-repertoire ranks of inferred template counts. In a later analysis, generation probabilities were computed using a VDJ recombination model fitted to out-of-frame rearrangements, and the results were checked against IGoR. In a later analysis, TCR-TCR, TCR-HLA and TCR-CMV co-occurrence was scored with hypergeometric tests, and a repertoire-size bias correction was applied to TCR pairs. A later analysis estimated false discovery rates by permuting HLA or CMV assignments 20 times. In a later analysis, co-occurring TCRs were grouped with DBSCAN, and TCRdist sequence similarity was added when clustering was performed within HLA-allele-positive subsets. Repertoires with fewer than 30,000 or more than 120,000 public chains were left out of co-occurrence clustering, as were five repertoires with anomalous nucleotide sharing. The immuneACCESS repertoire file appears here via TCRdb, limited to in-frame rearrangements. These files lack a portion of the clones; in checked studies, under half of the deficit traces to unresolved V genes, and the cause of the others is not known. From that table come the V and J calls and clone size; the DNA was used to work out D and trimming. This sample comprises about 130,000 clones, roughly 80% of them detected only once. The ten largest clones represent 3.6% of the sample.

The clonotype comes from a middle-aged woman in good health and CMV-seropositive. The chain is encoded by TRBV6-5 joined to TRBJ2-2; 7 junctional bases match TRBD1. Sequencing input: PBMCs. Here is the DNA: TGTGCCAGCAGTAACGAGGGACAGTCCGGGGAGCTGTTTTTT. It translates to CASSNEGQSGELFF.